The source of this T cell receptor (beta chain) is a study of T cells in localized non-small cell lung cancer. Broader study findings: Median approximately 58 top-100 tumor clones were shared with paired adjacent lung. Among the tissues sampled, uninvolved adjacent lung had the highest T cell clonality, above tumor.

About this clone: Its antigen is as yet unknown.

The data were produced by immunoSEQ multiplex PCR, yet TCRdb's version contains in-frame clones alone and is incomplete. The table lists approximately 2,500 clones, around 30% of them singletons. The germline V gene has CDR1 KGHSH and CDR2 LQKENI. The CDR3 runs to 17 residues. V was pared by 6 bases and J by 5 bases, with 25 bases between. The starting material was lung tumor tissue, obtained before any cancer treatment. The chain carries TRBV18 and TRBJ2-5; tentatively, D is TRBD1 (6 bases). The clonotype was recovered from a man between 40 and 70 years old with stage III squamous cell lung carcinoma. CDR3 in amino acids: CASSPFGVGGSKETQYF. For the CDR3, the DNA is TGTGCCAGCTCCCCTTTCGGGGTTGGGGGCAGCAAGGAGACCCAGTACTTC.